The clone carrying this T cell receptor beta chain is a singleton in its sample. Its specificity is unknown. The record originates from a study of T cell responses to AZD1222 COVID-19 vaccine. Across the whole study: Pooled samples include second doses given at about 4 or 12 weeks. General observations from the study: Nearly half of spike-specific TCRs reportedly go after variant regions that carry no mutations.

Method: immunoSEQ multiplex PCR; TCRdb's copy keeps in-frame clones and lacks some. Among roughly 120,000 clones listed, more than 70% were seen once. The material sequenced was peripheral blood, taken on day 0 of AZD1222 vaccination. The receptor was isolated from an adult in good health.

In DNA, the CDR3 is TGCGCCAGCAGCCACCGACAGGGCAGTTCACCCCTCCACTTT. It codes for CASSHRQGSSPLHF. The chain links TRBV4-1 to TRBJ1-6; TRBD1 agrees at 7 bases. With V trimmed by 3 bases and J by 9 bases, 5 bases remained unmatched. This CDR3 region has 14 residues. The germline V gene encodes CDR1 MGHRA and CDR2 YSYEKL.